The rows below give T cell receptor beta chains drawn from one sample of a study of blood T cell repertoires in COVID-19. Sequenced by immunoSEQ multiplex PCR; TCRdb stores in-frame clones only, minus some. The data hold almost 70,000 clones, with roughly 87% observed a single time. The sample was peripheral blood. The receptors shown here come from a woman between 50 and 59 years old with active COVID-19. The CDR3 runs from the conserved cysteine through the conserved F or W. The order of the fields is J gene, V gene, CDR3 protein.

TRBJ1-1 TRBV5-1 CASRSRENTEAFF
TRBJ1-2 TRBV24-1 CATSDLQSSEGVGGYTF
TRBJ2-1 TRBV3-1/TRBV3-2 CASSQDLISYNEQFF
TRBJ1-2 TRBV5-5 CASSYRQSSNYGYTF
TRBJ2-5 TRBV30 CAWSVLRVEETQYF
TRBJ2-7 TRBV3-1/TRBV3-2 CASSREYEQYF
TRBJ2-1 TRBV2 CASTDRNEQFF
TRBJ1-1 TRBV2 CASSEVGGGTEAFF
TRBJ2-7 TRBV7-9 CASSLWTGYLGYEQYF
TRBJ2-7 TRBV6-1 CASSESPGLHYEQYF
TRBJ2-6 TRBV19 CASSITGLVGSGANVLTF
TRBJ2-5 TRBV7-8 CASSFPAGGGETQYF
TRBJ2-7 TRBV7-9 CASSLVGWDRSSYEQYF
TRBJ1-2 TRBV5-1 CASSPGTGGVYGYTF
TRBJ2-1 TRBV2 CASSGEAMQYNEQFF
TRBJ2-2 TRBV6-4 CASSSGSYTGELFF
TRBJ1-2 TRBV15 CATSSVETGAEANYGYTF
TRBJ2-3 TRBV2 CASGGTGADTQYF
TRBJ1-5 TRBV3-1/TRBV3-2 CASSQDRNQPQHF
TRBJ2-3 TRBV9 CASSVGASGRDTQYF
TRBJ2-1 TRBV10-2 CASSSGTGYEQFF
TRBJ1-1 TRBV5-1 CASSSGQGSSEAFF
TRBJ2-2 TRBV27 CASSWQGAFDTGELFF
TRBJ2-2 TRBV5-1 CASSSGLGAGELFF
TRBJ1-6 TRBV4-1 CASSQLTGGSSYNSPLHF
TRBJ2-1 TRBV9 CASSVVGLAGYNEQFF
TRBJ2-7 TRBV7-9 CASSLGQGAVYEQYF
TRBJ2-7 TRBV30 CAWASGRAYNSYEQYF
TRBJ2-7 TRBV19 CASSWGQSYEQYF
TRBJ1-5 TRBV9 CASSVGGISNQPQHF
TRBJ1-5 TRBV19 CASSQAQSIGNQPQHF
TRBJ2-7 TRBV30 CAWSEGGYEQYF
TRBJ2-7 TRBV4-2 CASSQESSTAYEQYF
TRBJ2-7 TRBV4-1 CASSQPGKRYEQYF
TRBJ2-2 TRBV11-2 CASSEMTGANTGELFF
TRBJ2-1 TRBV28 CASSLGLAGGIFNEQFF
TRBJ2-3 TRBV5-1 CASSGDSGMVTQYF
TRBJ1-2 TRBV6-5 CASSKSYTSNYGYTF
TRBJ2-1 TRBV30 CAWSLPGLAPYNEQFF
TRBJ2-5 TRBV6-5 CASSWGKSETQYF
TRBJ2-1 TRBV7-8 CASSPHRAGNSYNEQFF
TRBJ2-2 TRBV24-1 CATSGTSGMNTGELFF
TRBJ2-7 TRBV7-2 CASSLGRLTYEQYF
TRBJ1-1 TRBV5-1 CASSLGSGGLEAFF
TRBJ2-3 TRBV6-5 CASNLRGLAGDTQYF
TRBJ2-7 TRBV28 CASSRTGEEYF
TRBJ2-3 TRBV5-8 CASSFGGWETDTQYF
TRBJ1-1 TRBV6-1 CASSETGGSEAFF
TRBJ2-5 TRBV5-1 CASSVTSDRQETQYF
TRBJ2-1 TRBV29-1 CSVDLAGGLNEQFF
TRBJ2-1 TRBV14 CASSQGYQGRSREQFF
TRBJ1-1 TRBV3-1/TRBV3-2 CASSLGLMNTEAFF
TRBJ1-3 TRBV9 CASSQTGFGNTIYF
TRBJ2-1 TRBV4-1 CASSQELAGGWVNEQFF